Reported below is one TCR beta chain. The source of the sample is a study of cytomegalovirus exposure and HLA in healthy donors. The study ran its PCR with 60 Vbeta and 13 Jbeta primers. Sequencing used immunoSEQ multiplex PCR; TCRdb keeps in-frame clones, though not all of them. The sample contains about 160,000 clones, almost 80% of which appear only once. J was trimmed by 1 base and V by 7 bases; bases with no gene match: 3. The CDR3 loop spans 14 amino acids. Germline-derived CDR1 and CDR2 are SNHLY and FYNNEI. The clonotype originates from a man between 25 and 39 years old in good health and CMV-seronegative. The sequenced sample was PBMCs. V gene TRBV2 combines with J gene TRBJ1-5, with 8 bases identical to TRBD1. The DNA of the CDR3 is TGTGCCAGCAATACAGGGGGGAGCAATCAGCCCCAGCATTTT. Encoded protein: CASNTGGSNQPQHF.